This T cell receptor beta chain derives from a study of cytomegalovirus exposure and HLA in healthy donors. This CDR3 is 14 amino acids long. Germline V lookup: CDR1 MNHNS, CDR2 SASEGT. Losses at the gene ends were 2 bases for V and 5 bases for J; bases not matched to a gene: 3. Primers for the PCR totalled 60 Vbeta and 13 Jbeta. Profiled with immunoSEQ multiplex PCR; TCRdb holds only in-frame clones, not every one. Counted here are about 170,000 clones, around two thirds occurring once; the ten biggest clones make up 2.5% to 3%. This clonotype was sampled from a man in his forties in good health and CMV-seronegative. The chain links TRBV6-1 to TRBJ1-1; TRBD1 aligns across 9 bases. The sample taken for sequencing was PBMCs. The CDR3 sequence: CASSEFGTGTEAFF. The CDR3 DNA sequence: TGTGCCAGCAGTGAATTTGGGACAGGGACTGAAGCTTTCTTT.